This T cell receptor (beta chain) was captured by sequencing in a study of blood T cell repertoires in COVID-19. On the study more broadly: Nucleic acid was either cDNA or gDNA, and it came from T cells, B-cell-depleted T cells, or PBMCs.

Recruits, aged roughly 18 to 95 years, lived in 20 to 30 US areas. Grouping used clinical history reported by participants in a survey and questionnaire. The protocol was immunoSEQ multiplex PCR, while the TCRdb copy is restricted to in-frame clones and leaves out a portion. The sample consists of hundreds of thousands of clones, 70% to 90% of them appearing once. The source of this sequence is a man aged 35 to 55 who had recovered from COVID-19. Sample: PBMCs or T cells enriched from blood (not recorded which).

In nucleotides, the CDR3 is TGTGCCAGCAGTTTCGACGCCGGTCAGGGGAACACTGAAGCTTTCTTT. This gives the protein CASSFDAGQGNTEAFF. This chain uses TRBV6-2 or TRBV6-3 with TRBJ1-1; tentatively, D is TRBD1 (5 bases). The CDR3 runs 16 residues. Germline CDR1 and CDR2: MNHEY and SVGEGT. V gave up 4 bases and J gave up 1 base, with 16 bases separating them.